One T cell receptor (beta chain) is described in this entry. Its antigen remains unidentified. These data are taken from a study of T cell responses to AZD1222 COVID-19 vaccine. TCRdb's table, derived via immunoSEQ multiplex PCR, lists solely in-frame clones and lacks some. Of 95,000 to 150,000 clones in the sample, more than 80% were seen once. The ends were cut back, 4 bases at V and 5 bases at J, with 14 bases in the middle. Germline V gene lookup returns CDR1 MGHRA and CDR2 YSYEKL. This CDR3 has 14 residues. Whole-study findings and limits: Nearly half of spike-specific TCRs reportedly target variant regions that are unmutated in the B.1.351 and B.1.1.7 variants. Only five to seven AZD1222 recipients tested seropositive at baseline. Distributed over spike, vaccine-associated CD4 TCRs predominated at 160-218 and 743-854.

The rearrangement uses TRBV4-1 and TRBJ2-5, with D perhaps assigned TRBD1 or TRBD2 (5 bases each). The sequences come from peripheral blood, collected on day 0 of AZD1222 vaccination. The sequence was collected from an adult in good health. As DNA, the CDR3 is TGCGCCAGCAGCCCCCAGAGGGGACGGGAGACCCAGTACTTC. This codes for CASSPQRGRETQYF.